This entry is about one TCR beta chain. Its antigen is unknown. Treatment reported: roughly 11-day PBMC culture with coronavirus spike peptide pools or control peptides (ViraFEST assay). The sample is drawn from a study of vaccination and CD4 T cells after COVID-19. The Oncomine TCR Beta short-read assay sequenced DNA from cultured CD4+ T cells. A single record per CDR3 protein comes from TCRdb applying MiXCR to the PCR reads. Of approximately 16,000 distinct CDR3 sequences in the sample, 20% to 25% are singletons; the top ten hold around 12%. Germline values: CDR1 SGHTA, CDR2 FQGNSA. The junction had 9 bases not matched to a gene; V was cut back by 5 bases and J by 2 bases. The length of the CDR3 is 16 residues.

The clonotype originates from a human donor who received a COVID-19 vaccine. Sequenced here: CD4+ T cells from blood, cultured in vitro, sampled before SARS-CoV-2 vaccination. This sequence joins TRBV7-2 and TRBJ2-3; 8 nucleotides align to TRBD2. CDR3 protein: CASSQISGEATDTQYF. The CDR3 coding sequence is TGTGCCAGCAGCCAAATTAGCGGGGAGGCCACAGATACGCAGTATTTT.